The 7 T cell receptor beta chains below come from one sample, sequenced in a study of control samples from healthy donors and cancer patients. TCRdb's copy holds only in-frame clones and misses some; the assay was immunoSEQ multiplex PCR. The table has some 120,000 clones, roughly 90% seen once; the top ten hold roughly 43%. The sample was blood. These TCRs come from a middle-aged man in good health.

A single count supports this clone. This chain connects TRBV6-4 to TRBJ2-3, with D uncertain. Germline assignment: CDR1 MRHNA and CDR2 SNTAGT. Trimming took 4 bases from V and 6 from J, leaving 11 bases between them. This CDR3 spans 13 amino acids. The CDR3 reads CASSAQNTDTQYF. DNA of the CDR3: TGTGCCAGCAGTGCCCAGAATACCGATACGCAGTATTTT.

The rearrangement joins TRBV18 to TRBJ1-4; 10 bases agree with TRBD1. CDR1 and CDR2 (germline): KGHSH, LQKENI. With 4 bases clipped from V and 8 bases from J, the junction kept 7 bases outside the gene matches. There are 15 residues in the CDR3. The DNA of the CDR3 is TGTGCCAGCTCACGATCGACAGGGGGCGGCGAAAAACTGTTTTTT. Translating it yields CASSRSTGGGEKLFF.

This chain uses TRBV2 with TRBJ2-3, with D tentatively TRBD1 or TRBD2 (5 bases each). Trimming left V 6 bases short and J 2 bases short, with 12 bases between. This CDR3 has 14 amino acids. The germline gives CDR1 SNHLY, CDR2 FYNNEI. The CDR3 DNA reads as TGTGCCAGCAGGGGGGTCAGTAACACAGATACGCAGTATTTT. Amino acid sequence: CASRGVSNTDTQYF.

This chain uses TRBV12-3 or TRBV12-4 with TRBJ1-6; weak D call: TRBD1 (6 bases). This CDR3 has 12 amino acids. Trimming shortened V by 3 bases and J by 9 bases, and 6 bases separated the two germline ends. In DNA, the CDR3 is TGTGCCAGCAGTTTCAGGGGTTCACCCCTCCACTTT. Its protein product is CASSFRGSPLHF.

The chain carries TRBV6-5 and TRBJ1-2; 7 positions agree with TRBD1. The J segment lost 8 bases and the V segment lost 4 bases, leaving 7 bases of the junction unmatched. CDR3 length: 13 residues. Germline CDR1 and CDR2: MNHEY and SVGAGI. The CDR3 protein is CASSFDRVEGYTF. DNA of the CDR3: TGTGCCAGCAGTTTCGACAGGGTAGAAGGCTACACCTTC.

The rearrangement uses TRBV11-2 and TRBJ1-1, with D unresolved. CDR1 is SGHAT, CDR2 FQNNGV, per germline. V lost 1 base and J lost 4, with 7 bases in between. This CDR3 spans 13 amino acids. DNA of the CDR3: TGTGCCAGCAGCTTAGTCCGGGGCACTGAAGCTTTCTTT. As protein: CASSLVRGTEAFF. Full variable domain (remainder filled in from reference TRBV11-2 and TRBJ1-1): EAGVAQSPRYKIIEKRQSVAFWCNPISGHATLYWYQQILGQGPKLLIQFQNNGVVDDSQLPKDRFSAERLKGVDSTLKIQPAKLEDSAVYLCASSLVRGTEAFFGQGTRLTVV.

J is TRBJ1-5 and V is TRBV4-1; a weak D match, TRBD1 (6 bases). Germline values: CDR1 MGHRA, CDR2 YSYEKL. Deletions cut 0 bases from V and 2 bases from J, with 14 bases between. The CDR3 loop spans 17 amino acids. In DNA, the CDR3 is TGCGCCAGCAGCCAAGATCCGGTGGGGGCGGGCAATCAGCCCCAGCATTTT. Translating gives CASSQDPVGAGNQPQHF.